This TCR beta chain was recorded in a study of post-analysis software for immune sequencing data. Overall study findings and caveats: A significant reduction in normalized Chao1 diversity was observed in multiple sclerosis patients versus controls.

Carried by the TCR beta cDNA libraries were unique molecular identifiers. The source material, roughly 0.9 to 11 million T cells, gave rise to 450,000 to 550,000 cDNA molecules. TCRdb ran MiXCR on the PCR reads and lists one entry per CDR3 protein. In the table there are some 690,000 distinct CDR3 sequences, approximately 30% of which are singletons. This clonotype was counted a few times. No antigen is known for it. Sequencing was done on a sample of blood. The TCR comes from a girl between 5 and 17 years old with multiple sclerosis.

This CDR3 reads CAINSGMNSNEQFF. The CDR3 DNA is TGTGCCATCAATAGCGGGATGAATAGCAATGAGCAGTTCTTC. The rearrangement uses TRBV10-3 and TRBJ2-1; 8 bases agree with TRBD2. Unmatched junction bases numbered 8, after V lost 7 bases and J lost 6 bases. Germline CDR1 and CDR2: ENHRY and SYGVKD. The CDR3 totals 14 residues.